The entry that follows covers one T cell receptor (beta chain) sequence. Antigen unknown. In germline, CDR1 is DFQATT, CDR2 SNEGSKA (reference sequence). Deletions cut 8 bases from V and 5 bases from J, with 15 bases between. The CDR3 length is 12 residues. This entry is derived from a study of blood T cells in healthy people across ages. Study-level findings and limits: What prevented conclusive comparison of naive and antigen-experienced cells was that PBMCs were unsorted.

Then a second PCR, running roughly 7 to 11 cycles, was carried out with a sample-barcoded 5' primer and a J-beta primer mix. TCRdb called the 5' RACE reads again in MiXCR, with one record for every CDR3 protein. The table has roughly 2 million distinct CDR3 sequences, about 50% seen once. PBMCs numbering at least 7 million were isolated per sample. The sequencing input was blood. The J gene is TRBJ1-2, the V gene TRBV20-1; D remains ambiguous. This clonotype was sampled from a middle-aged woman in good health. CDR3 sequence: CSSIEGPYGYTF. The CDR3 DNA reads as TGCAGTTCCATTGAGGGTCCGTATGGCTACACCTTC.